This T cell receptor beta chain was observed in a study of metastatic and nonmetastatic thyroid tumors (dated by TCRdb to 2018 to 2021). Study-wide context: Repertoires were compared across peripheral blood and tumor or nodule tissue samples from malignant and benign thyroid patients.

The CDR3 covers 17 residues, taking in both the cysteine and the phenylalanine. Solely the CDR3 DNA is kept, with 51 bases framed from the first base. Relative to germline, V is missing 3 bases and J is missing 9 bases, with 12 bases of the junction outside any gene match. The germline V gene gives CDR1 as SGHAT and CDR2 as FQNNGV. Paper-wide results and their limitations: In both blood and tumor samples, malignant tumors were reported to have significantly higher TCR beta diversity than benign nodules.

A word on this clone: Its cognate antigen has yet to be identified. It has no much larger one-base neighbor in the sample; base qualities were not kept.

Before undergoing thyroid surgery, none of the patients had been given any kind of treatment. The study retrospectively analysed patient clinical samples collected from about 2012 to 2019 using T-cell receptor beta sequencing. The receptor library was made with PCR. The sequencer was an Illumina HiSeq 4000. High-throughput sequencing was used to profile the CDR3 region of the TCR beta-chain in every patient. Concerning the study's data processing: Drawing on CDR3 differences between clinicopathological groups, the researchers built a classifier meant to tell apart patients with distant-metastatic papillary thyroid cancer. The Shannon index was used to measure repertoire diversity, and the Morisita-Horn index was used to measure how similar tumor and blood repertoires were. The raw public reads went through TCRdb reprocessing: fastp at Q25, MiXCR clone calling, in-frame beta chains kept. For this entry, the V and J calls and clone size follow TCRdb and not the study's own pipeline. The sample has 21,000 or so clones on record, about 15% of them singletons. The top ten clones comprise under 20% of the sample.

The sequence links TRBV11-2 to TRBJ2-1; 12 junctional bases match TRBD1. Sequencing was carried out using blood. This TCR was sampled from a female donor with papillary thyroid cancer or a benign thyroid nodule (not recorded which). Some clones in this sample may be carry-over from other donors' samples. At the DNA level, the sequence is TGTGCCAGCAGCTTGACGTTCCGGGACAGGGGGCAAGGTGAGCAGTTCTTC. This codes for CASSLTFRDRGQGEQFF. With all but the CDR3 taken from the reference TRBV11-2 and TRBJ2-1 genes, the full variable domain is: EAGVAQSPRYKIIEKRQSVAFWCNPISGHATLYWYQQILGQGPKLLIQFQNNGVVDDSQLPKDRFSAERLKGVDSTLKIQPAKLEDSAVYLCASSLTFRDRGQGEQFFGPGTRLTVL.